The rows below give T cell receptor beta chains drawn from one sample of a study of T cell responses to AZD1222 COVID-19 vaccine. The method was immunoSEQ multiplex PCR; TCRdb's version includes in-frame clones alone and lacks a portion of them. The table includes about 170,000 clones, 85% to 95% detected once. Sample: peripheral blood, taken on day 0 of AZD1222 vaccination. The receptors were gathered from an adult in good health. Each CDR3 is given with its conserved first and last residue. D genes are given only for firm matches. Clone size appears in some rows only: once, few, many, or a class for an expanded clone.

d_call: -
v_call: TRBV2
clone_size: -
j_call: TRBJ2-7
cdr3_aa: CASSNRQAYEQYF
cdr3_nt: TGTGCCAGCAGCAACCGACAGGCCTACGAGCAGTACTTC

d_call: -
v_call: TRBV21-1
clone_size: -
j_call: TRBJ2-7
cdr3_aa: CASAPHRGHEQYF
cdr3_nt: TGTGCCAGCGCCCCCCACAGAGGGCACGAGCAGTACTTC

d_call: -
v_call: TRBV6-1
clone_size: -
j_call: TRBJ1-3
cdr3_aa: CASSASDVPISGNTIYF
cdr3_nt: TGTGCCAGCAGTGCATCCGATGTACCGATCTCTGGAAACACCATATATTTT

d_call: -
v_call: TRBV2
clone_size: -
j_call: TRBJ1-1
cdr3_aa: CASRNGAYTEAFF
cdr3_nt: TGTGCCAGCAGAAACGGGGCATACACTGAAGCTTTCTTT

d_call: -
v_call: TRBV30
clone_size: -
j_call: TRBJ1-3
cdr3_aa: CAWSESGNTIYF
cdr3_nt: TGTGCCTGGAGTGAGAGTGGAAACACCATATATTTT

d_call: -
v_call: TRBV6-2/TRBV6-3
clone_size: once
j_call: TRBJ1-5
cdr3_aa: CASSIDRTQHF
cdr3_nt: TGTGCCAGCAGTATAGACAGGACCCAGCATTTT

d_call: -
v_call: TRBV21-1
clone_size: -
j_call: TRBJ1-5
cdr3_aa: CASGNRDLGHF
cdr3_nt: TGTGCCAGCGGCAATCGGGACCTAGGACATTTT

d_call: -
v_call: TRBV15
clone_size: -
j_call: TRBJ1-5
cdr3_aa: CATSRDGANQPQHF
cdr3_nt: TGTGCCACCAGCAGAGATGGGGCCAATCAGCCCCAGCATTTT

d_call: TRBD1
v_call: TRBV9
clone_size: -
j_call: TRBJ1-2
cdr3_aa: CASSVDPTGDYGYTF
cdr3_nt: TGTGCCAGCAGCGTAGACCCAACAGGGGACTATGGCTACACCTTC

d_call: -
v_call: TRBV6-5
clone_size: -
j_call: TRBJ1-1
cdr3_aa: CASSYLQGTINTEAFF
cdr3_nt: TGTGCCAGCAGTTACCTCCAGGGGACAATAAACACTGAAGCTTTCTTT

d_call: -
v_call: TRBV7-9
clone_size: few
j_call: TRBJ2-5
cdr3_aa: CASSLAARQETQYF
cdr3_nt: TGTGCCAGCAGCTTAGCGGCCAGGCAAGAGACCCAGTACTTC

d_call: -
v_call: TRBV5-1
clone_size: -
j_call: TRBJ2-3
cdr3_aa: CASSLGQDTDTQYF
cdr3_nt: TGCGCCAGCAGCTTGGGGCAGGACACAGATACGCAGTATTTT

d_call: TRBD1
v_call: TRBV27
clone_size: -
j_call: TRBJ1-5
cdr3_aa: CASSSARGSQPQHF
cdr3_nt: TGTGCCAGCAGTTCCGCCAGGGGGAGTCAGCCCCAGCATTTT

d_call: TRBD1
v_call: TRBV2
clone_size: -
j_call: TRBJ1-6
cdr3_aa: CASSEVGTGRGLSSSPLHF
cdr3_nt: TGTGCCAGCAGTGAAGTGGGTACTGGCAGGGGGCTTTCTAGTTCACCCCTCCACTTT

d_call: -
v_call: TRBV19
clone_size: -
j_call: TRBJ1-2
cdr3_aa: CASATGFGYGYTF
cdr3_nt: TGTGCCAGCGCAACAGGGTTTGGGTATGGCTACACCTTC

d_call: -
v_call: TRBV19
clone_size: -
j_call: TRBJ1-5
cdr3_aa: CASRLWGNQPQHF
cdr3_nt: TGTGCCAGTAGGCTTTGGGGGAATCAGCCCCAGCATTTT

d_call: -
v_call: TRBV25-1
clone_size: -
j_call: TRBJ1-2
cdr3_aa: CASSESGTGASYGYTF
cdr3_nt: TGTGCCAGCAGCGAATCCGGGACGGGAGCTTCCTATGGCTACACCTTC

d_call: TRBD2
v_call: TRBV30
clone_size: -
j_call: TRBJ2-7
cdr3_aa: CAWSVYPLADYYEQYF
cdr3_nt: TGTGCCTGGAGTGTATACCCTCTAGCGGACTACTACGAGCAGTACTTC

d_call: -
v_call: TRBV4-1
clone_size: -
j_call: TRBJ1-1
cdr3_aa: CASSLGQFAFF
cdr3_nt: TGCGCCAGCAGCTTAGGACAGTTTGCTTTCTTT

d_call: -
v_call: TRBV6-5
clone_size: -
j_call: TRBJ2-7
cdr3_aa: CASSYAGSSYEQYF
cdr3_nt: TGTGCCAGCAGTTACGCAGGCAGCTCCTACGAGCAGTACTTC